This TCR beta chain was documented in a study of blood T cells in healthy people across ages. General study results and limits: Higher diversity, along with more naive CD4+ cells, distinguished long-lived donors from aged donors. In the absence of known donor CMV status, changes in expanded clonotypes were possibly confounded. A conclusive naive versus antigen-experienced comparison was prevented by the unsorted PBMCs.

This clonotype turned up a few times. The antigen is undetermined. The junction and the germline gene differ at one end; a read error may be behind it. The authors ran a second PCR of roughly 6 to 11 cycles using a sample-barcoded 5' primer and a J-beta primer mix. Tagging of each cDNA molecule was performed by a template-switch adaptor with 12 random nucleotides. From the 5' RACE reads, TCRdb called clonotypes with MiXCR, one entry per CDR3 protein. Found here are some 860,000 distinct CDR3 sequences, 56% of them singletons; the top ten hold about 26%. From germline, CDR1 is DFQATT and CDR2 SNEGSKA (reference sequence). The CDR3 extends over 12 amino acids.

The chain has TRBV20-1 and TRBJ1-2; D may be TRBD1 (6 bases). The specimen was blood. The sequence was collected from a man aged 40-50 years in good health. In DNA form, the CDR3 reads TGCAGTGCCAGAGGACAGACATATGGCTACACCTTC. Amino acid sequence: CSARGQTYGYTF.